This is a list of T cell receptor beta chains from one sample in a study of T cells in Graves' hyperthyroidism and ophthalmopathy. A single record per CDR3 protein comes from TCRdb applying MiXCR to the multiplex PCR reads. This sample has about 530,000 distinct CDR3 sequences, with 15% to 20% found just once. Sequencing used blood. The receptors stem from a woman aged 18 to 35 with Graves' ophthalmopathy. CDR3s include the opening cysteine and the closing phenylalanine or tryptophan. Each record gives: J gene, clone size, V gene, D gene, CDR3 DNA, CDR3 protein. A D gene is named only where the DNA matches it firmly. A row's size may be missing; if present it is once, few, many or a size class.

J gene: TRBJ1-6
clone size: NA
V gene: TRBV9
D gene: TRBD1
CDR3 DNA: TGTGCCAGCAGCGGTTCAGGGGGCGCTTCCTATAATTCACCCCTCCACTTT
CDR3 protein: CASSGSGGASYNSPLHF

J gene: TRBJ2-1
clone size: NA
V gene: TRBV29-1
D gene: NA
CDR3 DNA: TGCAGCGTTCCCCGTGGGGTTTGGTCCTACAATGAGCAGTTCTTC
CDR3 protein: CSVPRGVWSYNEQFF

J gene: TRBJ2-1
clone size: many
V gene: TRBV5-1
D gene: TRBD2
CDR3 DNA: TGCGCCAGCCGACTACCGGATAGCGGGAGGGCGTACAATGAGCAGTTCTTC
CDR3 protein: CASRLPDSGRAYNEQFF

J gene: TRBJ2-5
clone size: few
V gene: TRBV4-1
D gene: NA
CDR3 DNA: TGCGCCAGCAGCCGAAGGACAGGGAGGGGAGGGCAAGAGACCCAGTACTTC
CDR3 protein: CASSRRTGRGGQETQYF

J gene: TRBJ1-5
clone size: many
V gene: TRBV30
D gene: NA
CDR3 DNA: TGTGCCTGGAGTGTAGGCCAGGGTTTTGATCAGCCCCAGCATTTT
CDR3 protein: CAWSVGQGFDQPQHF

J gene: TRBJ2-7
clone size: many
V gene: TRBV14
D gene: NA
CDR3 DNA: TGTGCCAGCAGCCAAGGACACTACTACGAGCAGTACTTC
CDR3 protein: CASSQGHYYEQYF

J gene: TRBJ2-1
clone size: many
V gene: TRBV12-3/TRBV12-4
D gene: TRBD2
CDR3 DNA: TGTGCCAGCAGCCCCTCCAGAACTAGCGGGAGGGCCCATGAGCAGTTCTTC
CDR3 protein: CASSPSRTSGRAHEQFF

J gene: TRBJ1-1
clone size: NA
V gene: TRBV11-3
D gene: NA
CDR3 DNA: TGTGCCAGCAGCTTAAACAGGGCGACCTCGGAAGCTTTCTTT
CDR3 protein: CASSLNRATSEAFF

J gene: TRBJ2-1
clone size: many
V gene: TRBV5-6
D gene: TRBD2
CDR3 DNA: TGTGCCAGCAGCTTGGCGGGAGGGGGCTACAATGAGCAGTTCTTC
CDR3 protein: CASSLAGGGYNEQFF

J gene: TRBJ1-1
clone size: NA
V gene: TRBV5-1
D gene: TRBD1
CDR3 DNA: TGCGCCAGCAGCCCCCGGACAGGAATATACACTGAAGCTTTCTTT
CDR3 protein: CASSPRTGIYTEAFF

J gene: TRBJ1-2
clone size: many
V gene: TRBV6-5
D gene: NA
CDR3 DNA: TGTGCCAGCAGTTACTCGAGACAGTCAATATGGGACTATGGCTACACCTTC
CDR3 protein: CASSYSRQSIWDYGYTF

J gene: TRBJ1-1
clone size: many
V gene: TRBV6-1
D gene: NA
CDR3 DNA: TGTGCCAGCAGTGAAGCGATAGGGCTGAACACTGAAGCTTTCTTT
CDR3 protein: CASSEAIGLNTEAFF

J gene: TRBJ1-1
clone size: many
V gene: TRBV20-1
D gene: TRBD1
CDR3 DNA: TGCAGTGCCGCACAGGGGCCGATGAACACTGAAGCTTTCTTT
CDR3 protein: CSAAQGPMNTEAFF

J gene: TRBJ1-2
clone size: few
V gene: TRBV7-3
D gene: NA
CDR3 DNA: TGTGCCAGCAGCCCCGATAGGACTGGGGGCTACACCTTC
CDR3 protein: CASSPDRTGGYTF

J gene: TRBJ1-6
clone size: many
V gene: TRBV5-1
D gene: TRBD1
CDR3 DNA: TGCGCCAGCAGCCGGGACAGGAACCGGTCGTCACCCCTCCACTTT
CDR3 protein: CASSRDRNRSSPLHF

J gene: TRBJ2-1
clone size: NA
V gene: TRBV18
D gene: TRBD1
CDR3 DNA: TGTGCCAGCTACCGTGGACAGGGGGGATACAATGAGCAGTTCTTC
CDR3 protein: CASYRGQGGYNEQFF

J gene: TRBJ2-3
clone size: NA
V gene: TRBV7-3
D gene: TRBD2
CDR3 DNA: TGTGCCAGCAGACGGAGCGGGGGCACAGATACGCAGTATTTT
CDR3 protein: CASRRSGGTDTQYF